This is a list of T cell receptor beta chains from one sample in a study of graft-versus-host responses after intestinal transplantation. Antigens of these TCRs are unknown. The protocol was immunoSEQ multiplex PCR, while the TCRdb copy is restricted to in-frame clones and leaves out a portion. The sample shows 80,000 to 100,000 clones, around 93% of them seen only once. This sample comprised unstimulated CD8+ T cells sorted from spleen or lymph node cells, obtained before transplant. These receptors were taken from a human donor who was the organ donor for an intestinal transplant. Each CDR3 is given without its conserved first and last residue. Fields, in order: J gene, V gene, CDR3 protein.

j_call: TRBJ1-5
v_call: TRBV30
cdr3_aa: AWSVMGGSNQPQH

j_call: TRBJ2-5
v_call: TRBV4-2
cdr3_aa: ASSQAGGLAETQY

j_call: TRBJ2-2
v_call: TRBV28
cdr3_aa: ASSLRTSGSSYTGELF

j_call: TRBJ2-1
v_call: TRBV5-8
cdr3_aa: ASSPGLGIYNEQF

j_call: TRBJ1-4
v_call: TRBV28
cdr3_aa: ASSSRQGEGATNEKLF

j_call: TRBJ1-5
v_call: TRBV4-1
cdr3_aa: ASSVQGLSNQPQH

j_call: TRBJ2-1
v_call: TRBV6-6
cdr3_aa: ASSYVSGNEQF

j_call: TRBJ1-2
v_call: TRBV30
cdr3_aa: AWRGAGASYGYT

j_call: TRBJ1-1
v_call: TRBV27
cdr3_aa: ASSLAGFDTEAF

j_call: TRBJ1-5
v_call: TRBV2
cdr3_aa: ASSDPATGDNRPQH

j_call: TRBJ2-7
v_call: TRBV6-5
cdr3_aa: ASSYSASGPSYEQY

j_call: TRBJ2-3
v_call: TRBV28
cdr3_aa: ASSLSSGADTQY

j_call: TRBJ2-7
v_call: TRBV6-5
cdr3_aa: ASSYSPQTGGDEQY

j_call: TRBJ2-1
v_call: TRBV28
cdr3_aa: ASSLLAGALNEQF

j_call: TRBJ2-7
v_call: TRBV7-9
cdr3_aa: ASSLTSGGEQY

j_call: TRBJ2-7
v_call: TRBV5-1
cdr3_aa: ASSFVDSSYEQY

j_call: TRBJ2-7
v_call: TRBV5-1
cdr3_aa: ASSLGQGTSYEQY

j_call: TRBJ2-1
v_call: TRBV27
cdr3_aa: ASSFVPSSYNEQF

j_call: TRBJ1-3
v_call: TRBV7-9
cdr3_aa: ASSSAGPFSGNTIY

j_call: TRBJ1-3
v_call: TRBV27
cdr3_aa: ASSYQVPSVGNTIY

j_call: TRBJ2-1
v_call: TRBV15
cdr3_aa: ATSREINSGSYEQF

j_call: TRBJ1-6
v_call: TRBV28
cdr3_aa: ASSSSSPLSSYNSPLH

j_call: TRBJ2-3
v_call: TRBV7-9
cdr3_aa: ASSLGTGETDTQY

j_call: TRBJ1-4
v_call: TRBV27
cdr3_aa: ASSHLQESNEKLF

j_call: TRBJ1-5
v_call: TRBV15
cdr3_aa: ATSRGNTGGNQPQH

j_call: TRBJ2-3
v_call: TRBV5-6
cdr3_aa: ASSLVHERVRPDTQY

j_call: TRBJ2-2
v_call: TRBV27
cdr3_aa: ASSLGLAGWTGELF

j_call: TRBJ2-1
v_call: TRBV7-3
cdr3_aa: ASSPTGLAVYNEQF

j_call: TRBJ2-7
v_call: TRBV5-1
cdr3_aa: ASSLGQGVYEQY

j_call: TRBJ2-7
v_call: TRBV4-2
cdr3_aa: ASSQDSAYEQY

j_call: TRBJ2-7
v_call: TRBV5-6
cdr3_aa: ASSLCIGEREVHEQY

j_call: TRBJ2-1
v_call: TRBV11-2
cdr3_aa: ASSLGTGINEQF

j_call: TRBJ2-6
v_call: TRBV23-1
cdr3_aa: ASSQSGGQGKIWSGANVLT

j_call: TRBJ2-5
v_call: TRBV19
cdr3_aa: ASSRAGGVETQY

j_call: TRBJ2-1
v_call: TRBV15
cdr3_aa: ATSTRDNPYNEQF

j_call: TRBJ2-3
v_call: TRBV11-2
cdr3_aa: ASSTEGTTDTQY

j_call: TRBJ1-1
v_call: TRBV28
cdr3_aa: ASSFGGSVNTEAF

j_call: TRBJ2-1
v_call: TRBV10-1
cdr3_aa: ASSGDRDRGLAGPYNEQF

j_call: TRBJ2-7
v_call: TRBV28
cdr3_aa: ASEVTGGRYEQY

j_call: TRBJ2-5
v_call: TRBV25-1
cdr3_aa: ASSEYLVREGETQY